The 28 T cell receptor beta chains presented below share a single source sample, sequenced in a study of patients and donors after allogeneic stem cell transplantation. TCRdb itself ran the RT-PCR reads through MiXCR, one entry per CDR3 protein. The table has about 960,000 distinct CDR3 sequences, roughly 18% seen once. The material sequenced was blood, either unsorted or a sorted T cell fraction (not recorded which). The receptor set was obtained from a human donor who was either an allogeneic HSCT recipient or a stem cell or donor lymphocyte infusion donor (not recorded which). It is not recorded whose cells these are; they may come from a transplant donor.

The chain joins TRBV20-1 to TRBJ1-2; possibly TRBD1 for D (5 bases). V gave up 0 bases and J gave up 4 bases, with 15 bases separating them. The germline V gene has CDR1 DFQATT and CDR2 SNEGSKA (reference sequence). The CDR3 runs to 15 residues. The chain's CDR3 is CSARERGGRTYGYTF. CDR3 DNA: TGCAGTGCTAGAGAGAGGGGAGGGCGCACCTATGGCTACACCTTC.

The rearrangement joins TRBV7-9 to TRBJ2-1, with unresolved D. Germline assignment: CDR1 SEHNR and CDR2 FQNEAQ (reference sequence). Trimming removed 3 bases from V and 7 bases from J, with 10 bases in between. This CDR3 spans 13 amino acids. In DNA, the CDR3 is TGTGCCAGCAGCTTCAGCTTTGGGAATGAGCAGTTCTTC. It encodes CASSFSFGNEQFF.

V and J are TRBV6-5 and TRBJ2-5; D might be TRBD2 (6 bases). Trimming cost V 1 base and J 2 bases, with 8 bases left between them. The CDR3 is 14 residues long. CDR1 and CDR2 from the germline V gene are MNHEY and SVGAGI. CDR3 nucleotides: TGTGCCAGCAGTTACTGGCGGGGTCAAGAGACCCAGTACTTC. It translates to CASSYWRGQETQYF.

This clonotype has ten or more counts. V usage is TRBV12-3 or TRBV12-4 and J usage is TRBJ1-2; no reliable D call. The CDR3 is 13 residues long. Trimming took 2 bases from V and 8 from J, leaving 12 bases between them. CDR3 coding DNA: TGTGCCAGCAGTTTAAGTACACCTTGGGGCTACACCTTC. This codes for CASSLSTPWGYTF.

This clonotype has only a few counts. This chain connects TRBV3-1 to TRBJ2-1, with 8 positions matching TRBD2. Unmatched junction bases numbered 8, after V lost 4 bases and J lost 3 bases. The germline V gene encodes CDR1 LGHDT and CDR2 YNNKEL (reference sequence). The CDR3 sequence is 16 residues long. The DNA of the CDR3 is TGTGCCAGCAGCCCCCGCTCGGGGGGGAACTACAATGAGCAGTTCTTC. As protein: CASSPRSGGNYNEQFF.

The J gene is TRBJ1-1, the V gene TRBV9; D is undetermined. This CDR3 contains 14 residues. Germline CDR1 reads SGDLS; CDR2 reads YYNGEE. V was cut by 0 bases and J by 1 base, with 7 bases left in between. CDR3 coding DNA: TGTGCCAGCAGCGTAGTAACCCCGAACACTGAAGCTTTCTTT. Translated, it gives CASSVVTPNTEAFF.

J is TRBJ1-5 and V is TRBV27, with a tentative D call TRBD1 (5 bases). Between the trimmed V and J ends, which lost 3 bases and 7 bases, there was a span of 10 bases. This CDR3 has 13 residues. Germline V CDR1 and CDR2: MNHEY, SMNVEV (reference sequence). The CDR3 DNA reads TGTGCCAGCAGTTTGGGGGGGTGGCAGCCCCAGCATTTT. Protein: CASSLGGWQPQHF.

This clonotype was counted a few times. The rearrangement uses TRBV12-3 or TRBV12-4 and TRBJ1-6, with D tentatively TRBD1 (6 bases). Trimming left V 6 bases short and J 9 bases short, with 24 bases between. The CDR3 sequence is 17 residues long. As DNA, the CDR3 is TGTGCCAGCAGCTCCCCAGGGGATCAGGGTCTGGTTTCACCCCTCCACTTT. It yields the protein CASSSPGDQGLVSPLHF.

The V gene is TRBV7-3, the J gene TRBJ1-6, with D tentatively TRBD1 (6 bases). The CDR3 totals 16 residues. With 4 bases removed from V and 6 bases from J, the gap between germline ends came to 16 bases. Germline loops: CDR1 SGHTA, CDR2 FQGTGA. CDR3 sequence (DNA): TGTGCCAGCAGCTCGCGAAAAGAGGGGGGTAATTCACCCCTCCACTTT. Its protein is CASSSRKEGGNSPLHF.

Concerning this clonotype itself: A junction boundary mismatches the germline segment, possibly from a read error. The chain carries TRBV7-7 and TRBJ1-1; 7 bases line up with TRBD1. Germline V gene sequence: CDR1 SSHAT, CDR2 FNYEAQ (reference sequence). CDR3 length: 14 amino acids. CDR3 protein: CASSALPGGTEAFF. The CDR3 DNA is TGTGCTAGCAGCGCTCTTCCAGGGGGAACTGAAGCTTTCTTT.

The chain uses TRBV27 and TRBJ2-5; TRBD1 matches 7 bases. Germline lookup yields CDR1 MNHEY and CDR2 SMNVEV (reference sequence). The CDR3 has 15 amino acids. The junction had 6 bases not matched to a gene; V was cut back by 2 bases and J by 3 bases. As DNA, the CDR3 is TGTGCCAGCAGTTTAAGGTACAGGGGCGAAGAGACCCAGTACTTC. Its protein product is CASSLRYRGEETQYF.

For the CDR3, the DNA is TGTGCCAGCAGCTTGTGGCGGGGGCCCTTCTACGAGCAGTACTTC. Translating gives CASSLWRGPFYEQYF. The chain uses TRBV5-6 and TRBJ2-7; a possible D gene is TRBD2 (7 bases). This CDR3 contains 15 residues. V was trimmed by 1 base and J by 3 bases, leaving 14 bases between them. From germline, CDR1 is SGHDT and CDR2 YYEEEE.

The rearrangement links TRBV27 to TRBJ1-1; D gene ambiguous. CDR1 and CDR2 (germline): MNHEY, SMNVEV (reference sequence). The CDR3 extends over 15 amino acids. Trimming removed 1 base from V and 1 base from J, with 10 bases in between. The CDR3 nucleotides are TGTGCCAGCAGTTTATACCCCAGCAAGAACACTGAAGCTTTCTTT. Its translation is CASSLYPSKNTEAFF.

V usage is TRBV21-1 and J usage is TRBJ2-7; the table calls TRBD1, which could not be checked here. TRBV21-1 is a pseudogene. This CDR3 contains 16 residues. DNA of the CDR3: TGTGCCAGCAGCAAAGGCCTTGGCGGGACGACCCACGAGCAGTACTTC. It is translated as CASSKGLGGTTHEQYF.

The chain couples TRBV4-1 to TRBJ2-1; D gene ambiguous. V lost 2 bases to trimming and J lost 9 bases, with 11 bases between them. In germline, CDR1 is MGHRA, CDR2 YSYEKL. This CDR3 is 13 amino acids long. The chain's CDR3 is CASSQFLVVEQFF. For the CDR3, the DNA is TGCGCCAGCAGCCAATTCCTAGTAGTTGAGCAGTTCTTC.

The CDR3 coding sequence is TGTGCCAGCAGTCAAAGAGGGACTAGCGGAACCTACGAGCAGTACTTC. It specifies CASSQRGTSGTYEQYF. The rearrangement links TRBV12-3 or TRBV12-4 to TRBJ2-7; 11 bases align to TRBD2. J was trimmed by 2 bases and V by 5 bases; bases with no gene match: 8. The CDR3 has 16 amino acids.

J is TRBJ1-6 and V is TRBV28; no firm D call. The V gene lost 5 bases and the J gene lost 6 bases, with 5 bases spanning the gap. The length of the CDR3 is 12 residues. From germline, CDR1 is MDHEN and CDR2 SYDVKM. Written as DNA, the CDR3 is TGTGCCAGCAGTACCATTAATTCACCCCTCCACTTT. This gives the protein CASSTINSPLHF.

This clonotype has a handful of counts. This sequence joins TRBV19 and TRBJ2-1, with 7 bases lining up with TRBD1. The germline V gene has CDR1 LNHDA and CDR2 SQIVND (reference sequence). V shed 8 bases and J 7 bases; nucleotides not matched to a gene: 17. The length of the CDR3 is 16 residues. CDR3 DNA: TGTGCCAGTCTATCGACAGGGTCGAACCCCAGGAATGAGCAGTTCTTC. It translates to CASLSTGSNPRNEQFF.

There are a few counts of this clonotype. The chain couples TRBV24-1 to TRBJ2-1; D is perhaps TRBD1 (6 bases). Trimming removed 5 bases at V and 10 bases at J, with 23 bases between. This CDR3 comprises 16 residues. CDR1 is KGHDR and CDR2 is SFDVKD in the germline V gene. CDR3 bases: TGTGCCACCAGTGCCGCCCACATACAGGGTTCCCACGAGCAGTTCTTC. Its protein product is CATSAAHIQGSHEQFF.

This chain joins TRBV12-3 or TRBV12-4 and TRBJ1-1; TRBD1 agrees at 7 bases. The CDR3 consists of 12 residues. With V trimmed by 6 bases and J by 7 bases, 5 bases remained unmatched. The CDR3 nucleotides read TGTGCCAGCAGCCCACAGGGGATTGAAGCTTTCTTT. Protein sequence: CASSPQGIEAFF.

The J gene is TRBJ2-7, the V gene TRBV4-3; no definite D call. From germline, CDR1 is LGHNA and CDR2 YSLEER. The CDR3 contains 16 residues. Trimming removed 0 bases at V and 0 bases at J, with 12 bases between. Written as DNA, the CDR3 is TGCGCCAGCAGCCAAGAGTGGCAGTTTAGCTCCTACGAGCAGTACTTC. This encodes CASSQEWQFSSYEQYF.

Written as DNA, the CDR3 is TGTGCCAGCGGTCAGGGGGCCTACAATGAGCAGTTCTTC. Its protein product is CASGQGAYNEQFF. V is TRBV2 and J is TRBJ2-1; 7 bases fit TRBD1. With 8 bases clipped from V and 2 bases from J, the junction kept 3 bases outside the gene matches. Looked up from germline, CDR1 is SNHLY and CDR2 is FYNNEI. The CDR3 covers 13 residues. The full variable domain, rest sourced from reference TRBV2 and TRBJ2-1, is EPEVTQTPSHQVTQMGQEVILRCVPISNHLYFYWYRQILGQKVEFLVSFYNNEISEKSEIFDDQFSVERPDGSNFTLKIRSTKLEDSAMYFCASGQGAYNEQFFGPGTRLTVL.

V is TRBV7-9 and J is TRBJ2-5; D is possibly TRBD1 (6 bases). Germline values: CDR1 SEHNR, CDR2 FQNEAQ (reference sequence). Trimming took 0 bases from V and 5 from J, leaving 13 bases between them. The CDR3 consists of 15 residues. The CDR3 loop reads CASSLAPGVIETQYF. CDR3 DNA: TGTGCCAGCAGCTTAGCCCCAGGGGTGATCGAGACCCAGTACTTC.

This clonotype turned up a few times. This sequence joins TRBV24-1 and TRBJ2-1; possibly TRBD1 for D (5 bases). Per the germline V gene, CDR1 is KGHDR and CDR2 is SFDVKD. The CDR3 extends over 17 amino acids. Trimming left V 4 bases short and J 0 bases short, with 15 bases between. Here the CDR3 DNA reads TGTGCCACCAGTGACCCTCCCCAGGGATTCTCCTACAATGAGCAGTTCTTC. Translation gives CATSDPPQGFSYNEQFF.

The chain's CDR3 is CASSKTGMSTGELFF. The CDR3 bases are TGTGCCAGCAGCAAAACAGGGATGAGCACCGGGGAGCTGTTTTTT. The chain recombines TRBV21-1 with TRBJ2-2; TRBD1 is the table's D call and was not checked against the DNA. TRBV21-1 is recorded as a pseudogene. CDR3 length: 15 amino acids.

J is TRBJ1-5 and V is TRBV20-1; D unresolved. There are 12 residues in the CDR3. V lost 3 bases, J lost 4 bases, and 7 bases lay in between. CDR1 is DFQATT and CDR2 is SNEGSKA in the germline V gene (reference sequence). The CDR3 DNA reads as TGCAGTGCTAGCCCCATAAATCAGCCCCAGCATTTT. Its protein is CSASPINQPQHF.

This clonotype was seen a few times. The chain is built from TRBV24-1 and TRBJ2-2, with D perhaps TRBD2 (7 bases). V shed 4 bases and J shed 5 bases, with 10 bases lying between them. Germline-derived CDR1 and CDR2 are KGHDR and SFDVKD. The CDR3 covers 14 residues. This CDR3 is CATSDRGGTGELFF. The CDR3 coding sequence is TGTGCCACCAGTGACAGGGGAGGGACCGGGGAGCTGTTTTTT.

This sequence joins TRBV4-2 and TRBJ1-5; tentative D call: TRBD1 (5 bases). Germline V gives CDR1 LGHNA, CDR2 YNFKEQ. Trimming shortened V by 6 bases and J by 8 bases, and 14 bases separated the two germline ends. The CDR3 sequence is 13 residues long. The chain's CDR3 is CASSSTSGKPQHF. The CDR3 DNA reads TGTGCCAGCAGTTCCACGTCAGGGAAGCCCCAGCATTTT.